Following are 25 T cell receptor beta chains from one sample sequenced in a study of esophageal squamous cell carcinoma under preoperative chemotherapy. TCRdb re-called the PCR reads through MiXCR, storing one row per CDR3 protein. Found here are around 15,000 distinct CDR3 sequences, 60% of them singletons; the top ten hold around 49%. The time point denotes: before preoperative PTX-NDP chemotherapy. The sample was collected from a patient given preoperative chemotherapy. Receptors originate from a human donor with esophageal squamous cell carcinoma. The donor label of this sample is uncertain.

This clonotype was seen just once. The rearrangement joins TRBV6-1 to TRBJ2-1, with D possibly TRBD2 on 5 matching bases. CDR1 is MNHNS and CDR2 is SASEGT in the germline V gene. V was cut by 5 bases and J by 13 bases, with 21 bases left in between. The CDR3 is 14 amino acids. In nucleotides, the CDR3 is TGTGCCAGCAGTCAACCGGGGTACCCTGTGACCCAGTTCTTC. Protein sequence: CASSQPGYPVTQFF.

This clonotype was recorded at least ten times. CDR3 sequence: CASSEREQETQYF. The DNA of the CDR3 is TGTGCCAGCAGTGAACGGGAGCAAGAGACCCAGTACTTC. V is TRBV6-1 and J is TRBJ2-1; D possibly corresponds to TRBD2 (6 bases). TRBJ2-5 matches the DNA end more closely, so the J call is doubtful. This CDR3 spans 13 amino acids. Germline CDR1 MNHNS, CDR2 SASEGT.

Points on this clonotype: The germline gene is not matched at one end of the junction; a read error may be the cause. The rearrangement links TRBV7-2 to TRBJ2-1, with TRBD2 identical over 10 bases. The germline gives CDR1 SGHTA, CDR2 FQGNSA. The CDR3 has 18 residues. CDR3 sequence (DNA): TGTGCCAGCAGCTTTGCGGCTAGCGGGGGCCGTGACCAAGAGACCCAGTATTTC. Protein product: CASSFAASGGRDQETQYF.

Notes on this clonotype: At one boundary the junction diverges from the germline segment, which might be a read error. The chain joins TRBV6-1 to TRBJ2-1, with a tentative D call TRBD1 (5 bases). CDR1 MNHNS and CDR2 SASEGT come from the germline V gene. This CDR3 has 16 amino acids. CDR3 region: CASSLLQGMGYNEQYF. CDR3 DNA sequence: TGTGCCAGCAGCCTTCTCCAGGGTATGGGCTACAATGAGCAGTATTTC.

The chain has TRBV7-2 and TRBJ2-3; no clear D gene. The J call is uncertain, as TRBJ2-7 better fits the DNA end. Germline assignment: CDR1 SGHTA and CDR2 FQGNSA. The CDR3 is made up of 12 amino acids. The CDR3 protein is CASSLVGWEQYF. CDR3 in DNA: TGTGCCAGCAGCTTAGTAGGGTGGGAGCAGTACTTC.

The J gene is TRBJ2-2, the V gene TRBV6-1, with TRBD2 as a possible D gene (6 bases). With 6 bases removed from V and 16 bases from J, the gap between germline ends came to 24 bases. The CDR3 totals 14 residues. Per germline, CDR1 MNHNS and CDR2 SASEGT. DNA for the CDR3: TGTGCCAGCAGCCTGGGACTCAACACCGGTGCGCAGTTTTTT. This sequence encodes CASSLGLNTGAQFF.

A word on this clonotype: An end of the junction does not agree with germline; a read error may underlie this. The CDR3 sequence: CASSGGFLLGPGLAGVTGVLFF. Here the CDR3 DNA reads TGTGCCAGCAGTGGTGGTTTTTTGTTGGGGCCGGGACTAGCGGGAGTCACCGGGGTGCTGTTTTTT. The chain links TRBV10-2 to TRBJ2-2, with TRBD2 identical over 14 bases. The CDR3 is 22 residues long. Per the germline V gene, CDR1 is WSHSY and CDR2 is SAAADI.

Written as DNA, the CDR3 is TGTGCCAGCAGAACCGGACAGGGGGACACCGAGGCGCAGTATTTT. The encoded protein is CASRTGQGDTEAQYF. The genes are TRBV6-1 and TRBJ2-2; 10 nucleotides match TRBD1. The closer fit of TRBJ2-3 to the DNA end suggests the J call may be wrong. Looked up from germline, CDR1 is MNHNS and CDR2 is SASEGT. The CDR3 has 15 amino acids.

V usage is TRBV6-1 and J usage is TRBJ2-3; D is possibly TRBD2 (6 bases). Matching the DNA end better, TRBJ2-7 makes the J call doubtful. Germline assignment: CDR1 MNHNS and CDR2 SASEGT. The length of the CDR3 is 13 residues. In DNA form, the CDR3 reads TGTGCCAGCACACCGGGACTCAACAATGAGCAGTACTTC. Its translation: CASTPGLNNEQYF.

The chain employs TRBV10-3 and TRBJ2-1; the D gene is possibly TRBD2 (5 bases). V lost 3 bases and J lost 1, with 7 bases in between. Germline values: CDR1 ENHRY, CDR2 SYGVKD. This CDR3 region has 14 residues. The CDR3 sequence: CAISDGGSYNEQFF. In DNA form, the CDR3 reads TGTGCCATCAGTGATGGAGGTTCCTACAATGAGCAGTTCTTC.

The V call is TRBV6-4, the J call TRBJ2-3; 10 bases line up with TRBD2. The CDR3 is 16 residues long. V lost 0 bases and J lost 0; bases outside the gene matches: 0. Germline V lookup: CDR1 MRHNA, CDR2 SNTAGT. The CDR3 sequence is CASSDSTSGSTDTQYF. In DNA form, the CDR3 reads TGTGCCAGCAGTGACTCGACTAGCGGGAGCACAGATACGCAGTATTTT.

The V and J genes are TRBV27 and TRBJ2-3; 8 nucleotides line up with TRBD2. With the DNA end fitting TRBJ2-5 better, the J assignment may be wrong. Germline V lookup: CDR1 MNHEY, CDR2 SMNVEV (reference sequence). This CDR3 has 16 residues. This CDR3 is CASRGSGGRDSDTQYF. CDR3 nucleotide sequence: TGTGCCAGCAGGGGCAGCGGGGGCCGGGACTCAGATACCCAGTACTTC.

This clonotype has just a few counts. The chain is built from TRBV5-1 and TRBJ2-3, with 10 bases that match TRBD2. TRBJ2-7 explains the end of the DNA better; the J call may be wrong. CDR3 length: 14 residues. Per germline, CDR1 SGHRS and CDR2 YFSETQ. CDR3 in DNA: TGCGCCAGCAGCCCTGGACTAGCGGCCTTGTGGCAGTACTTC. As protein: CASSPGLAALWQYF.

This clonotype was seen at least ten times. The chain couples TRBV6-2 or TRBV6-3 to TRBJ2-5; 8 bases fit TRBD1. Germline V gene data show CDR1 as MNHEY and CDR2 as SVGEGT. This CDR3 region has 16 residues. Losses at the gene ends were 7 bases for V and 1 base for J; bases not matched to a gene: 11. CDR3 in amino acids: CASTHRTGRLQETQYF. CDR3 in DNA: TGTGCCAGCACCCACCGGACAGGGCGACTCCAAGAGACCCAGTACTTC.

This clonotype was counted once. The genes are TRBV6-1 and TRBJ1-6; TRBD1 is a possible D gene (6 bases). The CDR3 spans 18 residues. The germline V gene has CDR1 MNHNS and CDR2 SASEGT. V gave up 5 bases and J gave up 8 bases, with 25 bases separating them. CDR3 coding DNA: TGTGCCAGCAGTAGACAACCGGGACACCTGCAAAGGGATTCACCCCTCCACTTT. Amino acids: CASSRQPGHLQRDSPLHF.

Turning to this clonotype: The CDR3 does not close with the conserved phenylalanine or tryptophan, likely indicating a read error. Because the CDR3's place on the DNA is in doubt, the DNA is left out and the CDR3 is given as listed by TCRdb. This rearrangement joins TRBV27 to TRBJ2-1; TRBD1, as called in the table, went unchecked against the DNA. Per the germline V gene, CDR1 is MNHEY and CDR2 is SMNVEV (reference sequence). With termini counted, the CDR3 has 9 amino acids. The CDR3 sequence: CASSFSRVP.

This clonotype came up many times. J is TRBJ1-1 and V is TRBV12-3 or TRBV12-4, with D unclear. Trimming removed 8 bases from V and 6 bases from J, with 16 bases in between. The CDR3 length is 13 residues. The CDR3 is CASSLWGGPEAFF. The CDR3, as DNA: TGTGCCAGCTCCCTCTGGGGAGGGCCTGAAGCTTTCTTT.

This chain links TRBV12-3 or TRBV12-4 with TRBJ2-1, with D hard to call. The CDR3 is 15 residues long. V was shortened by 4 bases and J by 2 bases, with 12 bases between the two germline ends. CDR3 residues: CASSSSTPPYNEQFF. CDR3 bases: TGTGCCAGCAGTTCCAGCACACCCCCCTACAATGAGCAGTTCTTC.

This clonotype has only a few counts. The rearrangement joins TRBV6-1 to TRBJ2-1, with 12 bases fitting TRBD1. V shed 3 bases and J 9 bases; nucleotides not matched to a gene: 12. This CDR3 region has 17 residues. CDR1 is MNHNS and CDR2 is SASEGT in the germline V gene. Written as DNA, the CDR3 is TGTGCCAGCAGTGATACGGTAGGGGACAGGGGGCTAGGTGAGCAGTTCTTC. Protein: CASSDTVGDRGLGEQFF.

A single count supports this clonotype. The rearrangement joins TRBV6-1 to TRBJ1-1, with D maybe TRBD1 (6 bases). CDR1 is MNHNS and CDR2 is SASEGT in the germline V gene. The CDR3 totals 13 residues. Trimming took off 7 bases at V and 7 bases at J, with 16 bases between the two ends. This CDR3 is CASKPGGRNEAFF. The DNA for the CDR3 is TGTGCCAGCAAACCCGGGGGGCGCAATGAAGCTTTCTTT.

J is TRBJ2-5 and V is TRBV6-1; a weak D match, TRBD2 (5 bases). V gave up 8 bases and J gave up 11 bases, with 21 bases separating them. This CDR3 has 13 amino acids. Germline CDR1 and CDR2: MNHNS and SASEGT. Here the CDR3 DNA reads TGTGCCAGCGGAGGATTTCAGTACAATGAGCAGTACTTC. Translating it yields CASGGFQYNEQYF.

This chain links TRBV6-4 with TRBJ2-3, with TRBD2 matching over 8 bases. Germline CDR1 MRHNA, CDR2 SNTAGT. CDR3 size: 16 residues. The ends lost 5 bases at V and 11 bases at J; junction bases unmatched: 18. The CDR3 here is CASSREAGGSKNMQYF. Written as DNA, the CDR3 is TGTGCCAGCAGTCGTGAGGCGGGAGGAAGCAAAAACATGCAGTATTTT.

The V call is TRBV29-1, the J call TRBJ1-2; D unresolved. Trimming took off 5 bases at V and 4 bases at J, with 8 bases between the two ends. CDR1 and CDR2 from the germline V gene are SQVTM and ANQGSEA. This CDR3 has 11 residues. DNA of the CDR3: TGCAGCGTTCGGGAGCTCTATGGCTACACCTTC. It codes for CSVRELYGYTF.

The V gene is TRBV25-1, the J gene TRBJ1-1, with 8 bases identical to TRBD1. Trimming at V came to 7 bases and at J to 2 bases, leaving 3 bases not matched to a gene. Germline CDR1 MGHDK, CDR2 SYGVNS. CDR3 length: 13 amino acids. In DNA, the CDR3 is TGTGCCAGCATAACAGGGGGAAACACTGAAGCTTTCTTT. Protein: CASITGGNTEAFF.

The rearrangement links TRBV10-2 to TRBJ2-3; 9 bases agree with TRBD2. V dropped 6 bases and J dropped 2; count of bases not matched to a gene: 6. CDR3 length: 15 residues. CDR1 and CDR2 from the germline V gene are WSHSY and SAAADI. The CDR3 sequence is CASSEIAGATDTQYF. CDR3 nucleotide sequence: TGCGCCAGCAGCGAAATAGCGGGGGCCACAGATACGCAGTATTTT.